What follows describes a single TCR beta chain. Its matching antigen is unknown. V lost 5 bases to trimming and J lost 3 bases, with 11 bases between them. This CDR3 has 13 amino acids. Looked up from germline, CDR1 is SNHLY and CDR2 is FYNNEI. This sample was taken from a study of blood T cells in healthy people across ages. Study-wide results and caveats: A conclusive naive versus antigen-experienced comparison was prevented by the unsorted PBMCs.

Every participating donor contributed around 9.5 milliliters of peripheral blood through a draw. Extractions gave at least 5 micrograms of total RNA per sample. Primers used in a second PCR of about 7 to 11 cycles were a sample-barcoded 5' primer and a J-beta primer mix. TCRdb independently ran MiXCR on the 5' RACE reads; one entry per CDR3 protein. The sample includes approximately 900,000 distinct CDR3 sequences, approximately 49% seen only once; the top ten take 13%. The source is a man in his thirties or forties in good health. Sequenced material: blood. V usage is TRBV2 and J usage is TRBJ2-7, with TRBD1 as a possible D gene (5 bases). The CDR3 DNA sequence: TGTGCCAGCAGTCAGAGCAGGGTCTACGAGCAGTACTTC. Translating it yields CASSQSRVYEQYF. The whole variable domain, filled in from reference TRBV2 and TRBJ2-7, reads EPEVTQTPSHQVTQMGQEVILRCVPISNHLYFYWYRQILGQKVEFLVSFYNNEISEKSEIFDDQFSVERPDGSNFTLKIRSTKLEDSAMYFCASSQSRVYEQYFGPGTRLTVT.